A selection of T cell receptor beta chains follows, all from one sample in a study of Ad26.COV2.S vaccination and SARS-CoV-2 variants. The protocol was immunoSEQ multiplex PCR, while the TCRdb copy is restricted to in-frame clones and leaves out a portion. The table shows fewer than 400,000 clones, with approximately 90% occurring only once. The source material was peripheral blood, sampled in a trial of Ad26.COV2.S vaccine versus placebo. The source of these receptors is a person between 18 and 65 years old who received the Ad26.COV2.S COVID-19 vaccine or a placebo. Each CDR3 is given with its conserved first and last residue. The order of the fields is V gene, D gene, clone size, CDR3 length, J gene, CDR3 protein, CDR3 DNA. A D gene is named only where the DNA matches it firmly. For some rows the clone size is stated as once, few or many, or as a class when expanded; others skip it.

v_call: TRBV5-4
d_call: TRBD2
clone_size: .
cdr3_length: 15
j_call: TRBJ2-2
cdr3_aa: CASSFQAGGPRELFF
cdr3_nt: TGTGCCAGCAGCTTTCAAGCGGGAGGGCCCCGGGAGCTGTTTTTT

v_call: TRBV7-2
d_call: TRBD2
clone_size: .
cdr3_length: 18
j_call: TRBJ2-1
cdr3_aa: CASSPRGSGGPPYNEQFF
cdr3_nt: TGTGCCAGCAGCCCCCGGGGTAGCGGGGGCCCCCCCTACAATGAGCAGTTCTTC

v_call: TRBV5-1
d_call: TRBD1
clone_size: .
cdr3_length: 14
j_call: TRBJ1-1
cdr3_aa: CASSLGQGRTEAFF
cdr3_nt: TGCGCCAGCAGCCTGGGACAGGGGAGGACTGAAGCTTTCTTT

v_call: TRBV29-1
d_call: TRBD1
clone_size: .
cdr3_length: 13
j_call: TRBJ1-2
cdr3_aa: CSVLGQESYGYTF
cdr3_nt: TGCAGCGTTTTAGGACAGGAGAGCTATGGCTACACCTTC

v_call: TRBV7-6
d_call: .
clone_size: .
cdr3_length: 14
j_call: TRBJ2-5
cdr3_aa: CASSLETEQETQYF
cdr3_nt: TGTGCCAGCAGCTTAGAAACGGAACAAGAGACCCAGTACTTC

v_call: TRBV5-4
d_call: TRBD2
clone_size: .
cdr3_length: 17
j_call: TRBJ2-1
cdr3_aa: CASSSGGGTDSYNEQFF
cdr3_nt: TGTGCCAGCAGCTCAGGCGGGGGGACCGACTCCTACAATGAGCAGTTCTTC

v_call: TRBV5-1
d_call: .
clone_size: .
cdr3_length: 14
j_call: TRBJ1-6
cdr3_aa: CASSLETVGSPLHF
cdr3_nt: TGCGCCAGCAGCTTGGAGACAGTAGGATCACCCCTCCACTTT

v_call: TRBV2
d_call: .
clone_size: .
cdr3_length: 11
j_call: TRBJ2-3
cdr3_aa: CASSESDTQYF
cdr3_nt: TGTGCCAGCAGTGAATCTGATACGCAGTATTTT

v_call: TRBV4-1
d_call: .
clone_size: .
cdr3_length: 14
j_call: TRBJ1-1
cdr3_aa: CASSQGEETGEAFF
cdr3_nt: TGCGCCAGCAGCCAAGGAGAAGAAACAGGGGAAGCTTTCTTT

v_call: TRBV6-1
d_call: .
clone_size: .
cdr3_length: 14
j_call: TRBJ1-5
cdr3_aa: CASSEDSSHQPQHF
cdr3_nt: TGTGCCAGCAGTGAAGATTCCTCCCATCAGCCCCAGCATTTT

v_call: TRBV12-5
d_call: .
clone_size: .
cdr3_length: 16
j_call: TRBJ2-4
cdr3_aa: CASGLVLGPDPSIQYF
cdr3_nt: TGTGCTAGTGGTTTGGTACTGGGACCCGACCCCTCCATTCAGTACTTC

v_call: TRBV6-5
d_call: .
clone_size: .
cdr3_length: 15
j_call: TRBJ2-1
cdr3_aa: CASNRGLGGWNEQFF
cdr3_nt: TGTGCCAGCAACCGAGGGTTAGGGGGTTGGAATGAGCAGTTCTTC

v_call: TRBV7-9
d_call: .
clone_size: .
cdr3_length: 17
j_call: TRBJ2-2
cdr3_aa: CASSLSPRGRNTGELFF
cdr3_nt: TGTGCCAGCAGCTTAAGCCCCAGGGGACGGAACACCGGGGAGCTGTTTTTT

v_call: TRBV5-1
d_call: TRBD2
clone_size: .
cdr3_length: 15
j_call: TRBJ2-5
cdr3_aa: CASTLAGGTQETQYF
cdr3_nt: TGCGCCAGCACCCTTGCGGGAGGGACCCAAGAGACCCAGTACTTC

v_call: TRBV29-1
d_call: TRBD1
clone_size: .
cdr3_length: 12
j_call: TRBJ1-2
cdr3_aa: CSVQGVAPGYTF
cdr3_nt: TGCAGCGTCCAGGGGGTGGCTCCTGGCTACACCTTC

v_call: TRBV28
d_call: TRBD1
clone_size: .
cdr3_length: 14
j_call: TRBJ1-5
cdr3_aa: CASSLRQGLQPQHF
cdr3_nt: TGTGCCAGCAGTCTACGACAGGGACTTCAGCCCCAGCATTTT

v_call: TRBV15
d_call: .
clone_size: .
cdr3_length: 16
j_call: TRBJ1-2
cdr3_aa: CATSRDRVRENYGYTF
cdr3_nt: TGTGCCACCAGCAGAGATCGGGTCAGGGAAAACTATGGCTACACCTTC

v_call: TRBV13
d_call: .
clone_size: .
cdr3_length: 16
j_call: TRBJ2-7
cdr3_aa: CASSLVGDSLYYEQYF
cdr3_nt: TGTGCCAGCAGCTTAGTAGGAGACTCTCTATACTACGAGCAGTACTTC

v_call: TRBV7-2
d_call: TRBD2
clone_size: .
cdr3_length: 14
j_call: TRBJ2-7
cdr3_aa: CASSWTSGTYEQYF
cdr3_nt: TGTGCCAGCAGCTGGACTAGCGGAACCTACGAGCAGTACTTC

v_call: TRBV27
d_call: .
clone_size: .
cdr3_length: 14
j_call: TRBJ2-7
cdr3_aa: CASSSRDRSYEQYF
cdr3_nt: TGTGCCAGCAGCTCAAGGGACCGCTCCTACGAGCAGTACTTC

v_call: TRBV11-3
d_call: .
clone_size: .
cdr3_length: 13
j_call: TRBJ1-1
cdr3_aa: CASSPTVYTEAFF
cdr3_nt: TGTGCCAGCAGCCCGACAGTTTACACTGAAGCTTTCTTT

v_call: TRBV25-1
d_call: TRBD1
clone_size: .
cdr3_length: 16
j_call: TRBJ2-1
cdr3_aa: CASSEPGTGRVNEQFF
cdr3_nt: TGTGCCAGCAGTGAGCCCGGGACAGGGAGGGTCAATGAGCAGTTCTTC

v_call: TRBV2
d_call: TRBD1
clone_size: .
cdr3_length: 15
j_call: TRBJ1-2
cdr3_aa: CASSEAVTGLNGYTF
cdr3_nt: TGTGCCAGCAGTGAAGCGGTGACAGGGTTGAATGGCTACACCTTC

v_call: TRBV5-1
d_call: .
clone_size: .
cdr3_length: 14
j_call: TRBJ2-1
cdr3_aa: CASSTPGPWNEQFF
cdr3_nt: TGCGCCAGCAGCACTCCGGGACCTTGGAATGAGCAGTTCTTC

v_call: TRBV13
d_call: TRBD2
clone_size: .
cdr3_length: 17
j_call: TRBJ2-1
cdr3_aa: CASSYEGTSGRVGEQFF
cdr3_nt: TGTGCCAGCAGCTACGAAGGGACTAGCGGGAGGGTGGGAGAGCAGTTCTTC

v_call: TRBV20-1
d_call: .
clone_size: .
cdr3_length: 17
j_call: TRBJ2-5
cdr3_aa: CSASTLRPGVKTETQYF
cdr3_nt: TGCAGTGCTAGTACCCTGCGGCCGGGGGTCAAGACAGAGACCCAGTACTTC

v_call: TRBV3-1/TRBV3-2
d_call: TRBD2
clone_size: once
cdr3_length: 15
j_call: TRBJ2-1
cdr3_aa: CASSQGLAGAWEQFF
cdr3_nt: TGTGCCAGCAGCCAGGGACTAGCGGGAGCGTGGGAGCAGTTCTTC

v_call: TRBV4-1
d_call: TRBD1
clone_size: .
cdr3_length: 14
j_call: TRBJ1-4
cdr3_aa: CASSLRDRGEKLFF
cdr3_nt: TGCGCCAGCAGCCTTAGGGACAGGGGAGAAAAACTGTTTTTT

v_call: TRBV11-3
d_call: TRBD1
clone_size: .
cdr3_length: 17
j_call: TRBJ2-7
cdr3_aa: CASSLRITGQGFDEQYF
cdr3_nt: TGTGCCAGCAGCTTACGAATTACGGGACAGGGCTTCGACGAGCAGTACTTC

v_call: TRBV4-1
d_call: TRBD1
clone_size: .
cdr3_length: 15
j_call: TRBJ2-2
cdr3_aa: CASSQRQGHTGELFF
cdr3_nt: TGCGCCAGCAGCCAGAGACAGGGACACACCGGGGAGCTGTTTTTT

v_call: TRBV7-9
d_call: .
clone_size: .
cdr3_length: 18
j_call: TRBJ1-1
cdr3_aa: CASSQRENRGHQNTEAFF
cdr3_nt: TGTGCCAGCAGCCAGCGCGAAAATCGCGGACACCAGAACACTGAAGCTTTCTTT

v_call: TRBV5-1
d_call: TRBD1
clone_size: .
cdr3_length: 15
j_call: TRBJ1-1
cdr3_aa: CASSYSTGARIEAFF
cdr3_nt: TGCGCCAGCAGCTACTCGACAGGGGCCAGGATTGAAGCTTTCTTT

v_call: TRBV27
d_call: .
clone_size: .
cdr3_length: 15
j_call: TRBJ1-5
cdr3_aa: CASSLSTASNQPQHF
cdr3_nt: TGTGCCAGCAGTTTATCGACAGCAAGCAATCAGCCCCAGCATTTT

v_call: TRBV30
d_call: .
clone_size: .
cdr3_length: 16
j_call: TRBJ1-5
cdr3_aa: CAWNDGGGQGNQPQHF
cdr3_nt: TGTGCCTGGAACGACGGGGGGGGCCAGGGCAATCAGCCCCAGCATTTT

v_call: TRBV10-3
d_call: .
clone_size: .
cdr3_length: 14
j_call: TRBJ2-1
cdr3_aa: CATTSRSSYNEQFF
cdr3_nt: TGTGCCACCACTAGCAGGAGTTCCTACAATGAGCAGTTCTTC

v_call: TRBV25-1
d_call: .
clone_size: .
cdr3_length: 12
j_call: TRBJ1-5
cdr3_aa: CASSRSNQPQHF
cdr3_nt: TGTGCCAGCAGCAGATCCAATCAGCCCCAGCATTTT

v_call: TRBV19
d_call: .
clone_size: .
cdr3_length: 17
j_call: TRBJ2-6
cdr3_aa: CASSIETALSGANVLTF
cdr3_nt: TGTGCCAGTAGTATAGAGACAGCCTTATCTGGGGCCAACGTCCTGACTTTC

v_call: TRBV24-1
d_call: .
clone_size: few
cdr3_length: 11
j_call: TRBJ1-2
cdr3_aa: CATSAHYGYTF
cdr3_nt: TGTGCCACCAGTGCCCACTATGGCTACACCTTC

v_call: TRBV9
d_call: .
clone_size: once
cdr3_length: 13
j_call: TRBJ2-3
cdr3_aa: CASSPSPADTQYF
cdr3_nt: TGTGCCAGCAGCCCCTCCCCGGCAGATACGCAGTATTTT

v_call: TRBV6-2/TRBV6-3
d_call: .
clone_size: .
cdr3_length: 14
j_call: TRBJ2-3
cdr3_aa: CASSYGLSTDTQYF
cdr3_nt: TGTGCCAGCAGTTACGGGCTTAGCACAGATACGCAGTATTTT

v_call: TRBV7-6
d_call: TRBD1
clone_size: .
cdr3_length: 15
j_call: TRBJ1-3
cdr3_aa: CASSTGQGRGNTIYF
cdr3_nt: TGTGCCAGCAGCACGGGACAGGGGAGGGGAAACACCATATATTTT

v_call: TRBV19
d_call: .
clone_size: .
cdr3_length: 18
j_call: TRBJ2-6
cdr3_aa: CASSPLQGRISGANVLTF
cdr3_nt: TGTGCCAGTAGTCCCCTGCAGGGGAGGATCTCTGGGGCCAACGTCCTGACTTTC

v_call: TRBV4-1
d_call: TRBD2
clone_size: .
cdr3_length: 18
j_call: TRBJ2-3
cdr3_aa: CASSQEPRLAGRTDTQYF
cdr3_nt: TGCGCCAGCAGCCAAGAACCAAGACTAGCGGGCCGCACAGATACGCAGTATTTT

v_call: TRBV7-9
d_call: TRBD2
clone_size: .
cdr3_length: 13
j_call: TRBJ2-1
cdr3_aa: CASRGGTINEQFF
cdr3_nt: TGTGCCAGCAGAGGCGGGACTATCAATGAGCAGTTCTTC

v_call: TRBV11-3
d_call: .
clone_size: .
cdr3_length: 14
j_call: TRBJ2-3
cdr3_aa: CASSPAWVTDTQYF
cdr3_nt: TGTGCCAGCAGCCCAGCTTGGGTCACAGATACGCAGTATTTT

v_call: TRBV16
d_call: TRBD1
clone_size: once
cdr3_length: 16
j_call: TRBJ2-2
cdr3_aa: CASSLGQGSNTGELFF
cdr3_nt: TGTGCCAGCAGCCTGGGACAGGGATCGAACACCGGGGAGCTGTTTTTT

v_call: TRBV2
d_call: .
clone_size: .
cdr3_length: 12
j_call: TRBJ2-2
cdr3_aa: CASTSGTGELFF
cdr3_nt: TGTGCCAGCACTTCAGGGACCGGGGAGCTGTTTTTT

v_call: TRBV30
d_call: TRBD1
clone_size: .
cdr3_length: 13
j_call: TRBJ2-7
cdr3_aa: CACLGDRSYEQYF
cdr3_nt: TGTGCCTGTCTGGGGGACAGATCCTACGAGCAGTACTTC

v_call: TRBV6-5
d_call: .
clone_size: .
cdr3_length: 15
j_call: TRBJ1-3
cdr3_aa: CASRSQGVAGNTIYF
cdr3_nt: TGTGCCAGCAGATCTCAAGGTGTAGCTGGAAACACCATATATTTT

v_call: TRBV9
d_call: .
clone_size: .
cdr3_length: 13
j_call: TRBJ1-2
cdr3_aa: CASSVGQPYGYTF
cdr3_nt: TGTGCCAGCAGCGTTGGGCAGCCCTATGGCTACACCTTC

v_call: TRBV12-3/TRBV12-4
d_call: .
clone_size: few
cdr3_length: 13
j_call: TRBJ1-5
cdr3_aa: CASSLYPDQPQHF
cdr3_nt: TGTGCCAGCAGTTTATACCCGGATCAGCCCCAGCATTTT

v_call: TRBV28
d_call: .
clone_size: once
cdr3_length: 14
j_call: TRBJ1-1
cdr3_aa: CASNTRTPQAEAFF
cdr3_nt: TGTGCCAGCAATACTAGGACACCACAGGCTGAAGCTTTCTTT

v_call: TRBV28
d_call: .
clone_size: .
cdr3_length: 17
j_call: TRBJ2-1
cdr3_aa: CASSSARQVSLLREQFF
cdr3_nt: TGTGCCAGCAGTTCCGCTCGACAGGTCAGTTTGCTACGTGAGCAGTTCTTC

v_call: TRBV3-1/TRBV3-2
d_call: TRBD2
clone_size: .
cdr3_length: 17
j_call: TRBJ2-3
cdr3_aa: CASSQAGTSGSTDTQYF
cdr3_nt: TGTGCCAGCAGCCAAGCCGGGACTAGCGGGAGCACAGATACGCAGTATTTT

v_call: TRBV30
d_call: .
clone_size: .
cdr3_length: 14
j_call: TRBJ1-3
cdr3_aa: CAWGEGISGNTIYF
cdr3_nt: TGTGCCTGGGGGGAGGGGATCTCTGGAAACACCATATATTTT

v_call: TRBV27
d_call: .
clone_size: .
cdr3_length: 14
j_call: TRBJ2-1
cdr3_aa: CASSFDSSPNEQFF
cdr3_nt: TGTGCCAGCAGTTTCGACAGCAGCCCCAATGAGCAGTTCTTC

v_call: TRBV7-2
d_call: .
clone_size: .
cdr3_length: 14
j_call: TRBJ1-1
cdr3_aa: CASSLTGGLTEAFF
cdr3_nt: TGTGCCAGCAGCCTGACCGGGGGGCTAACTGAAGCTTTCTTT

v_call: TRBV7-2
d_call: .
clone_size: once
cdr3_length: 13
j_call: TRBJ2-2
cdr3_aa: CASSPWRGGELFF
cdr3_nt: TGTGCCAGCAGCCCATGGCGAGGCGGGGAGCTGTTTTTT